This T cell receptor (beta chain) came from a study of blood T cell repertoires in COVID-19. On the study more broadly: Spain, Italy and the United States supplied samples that represented acute and convalescent COVID-19. Sources were T cells, B-cell-depleted T cells, or PBMCs; the material itself was cDNA or gDNA.

Authors' methods: Nucleated cell number was recorded as an estimate derived from reference gene primer amplification. Sequenced by immunoSEQ multiplex PCR; TCRdb stores in-frame clones only, minus some. Clone size and V and J calls were adopted from that table, with D and trimming inferred from the DNA. The data contain 100,000 to 120,000 clones, 85% of them seen just once; the ten biggest clones take up 13%. This CDR3 is built from 15 residues. V lost 4 bases to trimming and J lost 0 bases; unmatched junction nucleotides: 2. Germline loops: CDR1 SNHLY, CDR2 FYNNEI. The J gene is TRBJ1-5, the V gene TRBV2; TRBD1 matches at 8 bases. The sequence was obtained from a human donor in a cohort sampled during active COVID-19. What was sequenced was peripheral blood. CDR3 nucleotide sequence: TGTGCCAGCAGTGGACAGGGGAATAGCAATCAGCCCCAGCATTTT. Amino acid sequence: CASSGQGNSNQPQHF.